This T cell receptor (beta chain) was found in a study of CD8+ T cells in alopecia areata. TCR sequencing used cDNA made by reverse transcription of extracted RNA. Clones were read by immunoSEQ multiplex PCR, and TCRdb kept only the in-frame ones, dropping some. This sample yields around 120,000 clones, of which 55% to 65% are seen a single time; around 2.8% belongs to the top ten. Looked up from germline, CDR1 is MDHEN and CDR2 is SYDVKM. CDR3 length: 15 residues. V was trimmed by 1 base and J by 5 bases, leaving 14 bases between them. The clonotype originates from a human donor in good health. The sample taken for sequencing was CD4+ T cells sorted from blood. This chain uses TRBV28 with TRBJ2-5; D possibly corresponds to TRBD2 (6 bases). The CDR3 region is CASSLSAGPGETQYF. The CDR3 DNA reads as TGTGCCAGCAGTTTATCGGCGGGGCCGGGGGAGACCCAGTACTTC.